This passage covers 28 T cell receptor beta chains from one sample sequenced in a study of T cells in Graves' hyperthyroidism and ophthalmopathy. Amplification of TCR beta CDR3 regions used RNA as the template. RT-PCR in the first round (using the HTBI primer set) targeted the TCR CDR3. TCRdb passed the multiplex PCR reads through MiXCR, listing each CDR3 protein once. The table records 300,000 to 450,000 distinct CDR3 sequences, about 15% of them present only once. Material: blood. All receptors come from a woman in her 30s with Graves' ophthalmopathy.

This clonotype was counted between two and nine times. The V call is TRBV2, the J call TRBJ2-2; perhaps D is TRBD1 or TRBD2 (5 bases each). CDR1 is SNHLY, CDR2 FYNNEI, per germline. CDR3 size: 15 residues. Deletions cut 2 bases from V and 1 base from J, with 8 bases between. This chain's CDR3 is CASSEIGGNTGELFF. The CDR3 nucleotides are TGTGCCAGCAGTGAAATTGGGGGGAACACCGGGGAGCTGTTTTTT.

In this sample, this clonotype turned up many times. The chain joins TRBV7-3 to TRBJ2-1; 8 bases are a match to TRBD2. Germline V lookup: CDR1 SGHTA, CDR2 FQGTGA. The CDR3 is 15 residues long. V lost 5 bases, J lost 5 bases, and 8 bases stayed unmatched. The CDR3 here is CASSPRTSPNNEQFF. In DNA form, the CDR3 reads TGTGCCAGCAGCCCTCGGACTAGCCCTAACAATGAGCAGTTCTTC.

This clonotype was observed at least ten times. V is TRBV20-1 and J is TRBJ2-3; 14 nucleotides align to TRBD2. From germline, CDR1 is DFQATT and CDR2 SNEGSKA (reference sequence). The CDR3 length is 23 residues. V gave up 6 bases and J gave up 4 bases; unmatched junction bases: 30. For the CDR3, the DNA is TGCAGTGCACAAACAGGGGGCCGAGAGACTAGCGGGGGGGCGGTTCTCTTCGCAGATACGCAGTATTTT. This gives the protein CSAQTGGRETSGGAVLFADTQYF.

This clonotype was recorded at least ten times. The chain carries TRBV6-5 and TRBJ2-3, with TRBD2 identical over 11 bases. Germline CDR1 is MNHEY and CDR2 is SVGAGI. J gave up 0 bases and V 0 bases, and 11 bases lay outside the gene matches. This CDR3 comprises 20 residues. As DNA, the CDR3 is TGTGCCAGCAGTTACTCTACTAGCGGGGGACTGGGGGCTAGCACAGATACGCAGTATTTT. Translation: CASSYSTSGGLGASTDTQYF.

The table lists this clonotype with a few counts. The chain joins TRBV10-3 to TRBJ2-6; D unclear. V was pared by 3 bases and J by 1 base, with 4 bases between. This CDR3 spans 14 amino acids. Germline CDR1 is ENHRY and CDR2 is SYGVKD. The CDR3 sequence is CAISEDSGANVLTF. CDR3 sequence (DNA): TGTGCCATCAGTGAAGATTCTGGGGCCAACGTCCTGACTTTC.

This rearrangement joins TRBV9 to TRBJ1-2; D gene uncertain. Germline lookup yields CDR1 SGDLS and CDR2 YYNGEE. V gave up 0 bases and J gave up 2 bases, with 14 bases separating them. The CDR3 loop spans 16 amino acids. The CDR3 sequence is CASSVDLWNGNYGYTF. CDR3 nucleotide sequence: TGTGCCAGCAGCGTAGATCTGTGGAATGGAAACTATGGCTACACCTTC.

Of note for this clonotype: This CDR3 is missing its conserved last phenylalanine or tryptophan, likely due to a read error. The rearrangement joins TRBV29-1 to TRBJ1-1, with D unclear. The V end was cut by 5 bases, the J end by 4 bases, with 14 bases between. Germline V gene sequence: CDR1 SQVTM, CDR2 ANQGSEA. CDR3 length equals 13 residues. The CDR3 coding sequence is TGCAGCGTTAGTGCTTCGGTCGGCACTGAAGCTTTCCTT. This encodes CSVSASVGTEAFL.

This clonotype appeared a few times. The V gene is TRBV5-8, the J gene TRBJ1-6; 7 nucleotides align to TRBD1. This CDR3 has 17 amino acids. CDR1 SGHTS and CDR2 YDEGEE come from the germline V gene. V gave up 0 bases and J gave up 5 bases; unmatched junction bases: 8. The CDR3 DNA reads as TGTGCCAGCAGCTTGGTAGGTTTAGGGGGCCATAATTCACCCCTCCACTTT. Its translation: CASSLVGLGGHNSPLHF.

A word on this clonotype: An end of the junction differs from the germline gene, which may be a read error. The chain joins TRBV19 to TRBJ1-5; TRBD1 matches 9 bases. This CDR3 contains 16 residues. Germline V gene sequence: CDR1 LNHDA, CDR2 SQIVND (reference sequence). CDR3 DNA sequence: TGTGCCAGTAGTATAGATACAGGGGGCCCTAATCAGCCCCGGCATTTT. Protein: CASSIDTGGPNQPRHF.

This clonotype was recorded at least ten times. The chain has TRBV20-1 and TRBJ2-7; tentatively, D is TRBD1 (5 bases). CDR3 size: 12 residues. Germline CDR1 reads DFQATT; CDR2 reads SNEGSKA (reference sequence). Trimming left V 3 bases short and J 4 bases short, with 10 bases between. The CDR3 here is CSASRDRYEQYF. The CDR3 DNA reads TGCAGTGCTAGCCGCGACAGATACGAGCAGTACTTC.

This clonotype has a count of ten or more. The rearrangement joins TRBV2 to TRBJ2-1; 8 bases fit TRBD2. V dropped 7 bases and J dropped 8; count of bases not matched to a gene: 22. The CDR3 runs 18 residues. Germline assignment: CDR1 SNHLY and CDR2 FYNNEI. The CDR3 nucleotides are TGTGCCAGCACTCTACTAGGGGTTTCGGGGGGGGCCGTGGATGAGCAGTTCTTC. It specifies CASTLLGVSGGAVDEQFF.

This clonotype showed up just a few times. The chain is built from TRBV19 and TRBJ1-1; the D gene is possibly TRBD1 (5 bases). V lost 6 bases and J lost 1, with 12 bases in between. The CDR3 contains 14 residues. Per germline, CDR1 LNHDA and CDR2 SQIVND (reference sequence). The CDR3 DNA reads TGTGCCAGTAGCCCGGTAGGGGCGAACACTGAAGCTTTCTTT. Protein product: CASSPVGANTEAFF.

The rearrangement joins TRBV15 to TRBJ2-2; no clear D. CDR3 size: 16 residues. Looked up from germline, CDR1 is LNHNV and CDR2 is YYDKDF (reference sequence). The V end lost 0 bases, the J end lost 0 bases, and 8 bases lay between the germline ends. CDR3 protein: CATSRDRRANTGELFF. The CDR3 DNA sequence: TGTGCCACCAGCAGAGATAGGAGAGCGAACACCGGGGAGCTGTTTTTT.

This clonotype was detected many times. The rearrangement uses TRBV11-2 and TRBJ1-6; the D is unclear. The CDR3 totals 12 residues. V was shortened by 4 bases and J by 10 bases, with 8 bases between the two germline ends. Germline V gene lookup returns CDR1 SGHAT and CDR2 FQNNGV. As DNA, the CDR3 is TGTGCCAGCAGCTCTCTAAACTCACCCCTCCACTTT. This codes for CASSSLNSPLHF.

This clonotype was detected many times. This CDR3 is CASSFLLGNPYEQYF. DNA of the CDR3: TGTGCCAGCAGTTTTCTCCTAGGGAACCCCTACGAGCAGTACTTC. This sequence joins TRBV2 and TRBJ2-7; D call uncertain. The CDR3 is made up of 15 amino acids. Germline V CDR1 and CDR2: SNHLY, FYNNEI. The germline V and J ends were trimmed by 5 bases and 2 bases, with 16 bases remaining between them.

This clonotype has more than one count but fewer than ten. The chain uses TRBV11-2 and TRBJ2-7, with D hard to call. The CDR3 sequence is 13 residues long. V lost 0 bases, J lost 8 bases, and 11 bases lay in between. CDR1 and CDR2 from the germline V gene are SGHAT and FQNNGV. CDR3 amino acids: CASSLDSISKQYF. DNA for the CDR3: TGTGCCAGCAGCTTAGACAGTATTAGCAAGCAGTACTTC.

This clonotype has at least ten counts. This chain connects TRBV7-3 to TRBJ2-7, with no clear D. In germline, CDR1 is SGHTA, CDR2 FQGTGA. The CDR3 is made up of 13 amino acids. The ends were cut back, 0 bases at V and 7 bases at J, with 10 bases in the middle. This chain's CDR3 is CASSLTVAEEQYF. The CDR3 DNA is TGTGCCAGCAGCTTAACTGTGGCAGAGGAGCAGTACTTC.

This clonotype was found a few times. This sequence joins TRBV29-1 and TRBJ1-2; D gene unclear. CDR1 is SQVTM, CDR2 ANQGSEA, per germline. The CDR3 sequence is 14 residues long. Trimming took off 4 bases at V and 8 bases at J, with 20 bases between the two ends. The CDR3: CSVGSGEVEWGYTF. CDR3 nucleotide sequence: TGCAGCGTTGGTTCCGGGGAGGTTGAATGGGGCTACACCTTC.

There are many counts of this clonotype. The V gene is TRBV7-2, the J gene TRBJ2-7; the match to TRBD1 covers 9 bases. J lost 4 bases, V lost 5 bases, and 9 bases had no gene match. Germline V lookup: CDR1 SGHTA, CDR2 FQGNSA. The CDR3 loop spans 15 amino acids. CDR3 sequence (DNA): TGTGCCAGCAGCCCCGACCGGGACAGGGTTTACGAGCAGTACTTC. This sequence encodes CASSPDRDRVYEQYF.

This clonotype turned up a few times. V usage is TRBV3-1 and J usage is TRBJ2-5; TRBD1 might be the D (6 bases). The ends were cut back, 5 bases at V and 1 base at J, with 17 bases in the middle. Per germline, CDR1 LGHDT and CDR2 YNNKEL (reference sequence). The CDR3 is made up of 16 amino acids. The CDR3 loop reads CASSFTQWGRQETQYF. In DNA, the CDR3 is TGTGCCAGCAGCTTCACGCAGTGGGGGCGCCAAGAGACCCAGTACTTC.

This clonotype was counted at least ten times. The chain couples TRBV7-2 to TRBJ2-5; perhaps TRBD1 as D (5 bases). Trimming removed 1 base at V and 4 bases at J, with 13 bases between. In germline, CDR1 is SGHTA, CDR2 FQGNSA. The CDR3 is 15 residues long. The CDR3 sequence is CASSLEAFQGETQYF. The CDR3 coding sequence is TGTGCCAGCAGCTTAGAGGCTTTTCAGGGAGAGACCCAGTACTTC.

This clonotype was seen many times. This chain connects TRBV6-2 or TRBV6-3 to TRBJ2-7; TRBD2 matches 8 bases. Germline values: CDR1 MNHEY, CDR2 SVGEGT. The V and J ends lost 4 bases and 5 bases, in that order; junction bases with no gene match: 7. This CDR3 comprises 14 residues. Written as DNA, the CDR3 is TGTGCCAGCAGTTCCTTAGCGGGGACGAACGAGCAGTACTTC. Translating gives CASSSLAGTNEQYF.

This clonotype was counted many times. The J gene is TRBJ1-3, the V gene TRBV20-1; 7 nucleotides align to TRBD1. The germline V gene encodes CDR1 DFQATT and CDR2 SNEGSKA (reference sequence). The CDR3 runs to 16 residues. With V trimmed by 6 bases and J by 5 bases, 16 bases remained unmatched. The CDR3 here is CSAALFDRELRNTIYF. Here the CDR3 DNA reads TGCAGTGCCGCTCTCTTTGACAGGGAGCTAAGAAACACCATATATTTT.

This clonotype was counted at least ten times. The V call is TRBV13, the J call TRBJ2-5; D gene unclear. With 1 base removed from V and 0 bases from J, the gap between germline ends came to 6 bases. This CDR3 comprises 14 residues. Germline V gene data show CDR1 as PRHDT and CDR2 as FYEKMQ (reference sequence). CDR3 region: CASSLVQNQETQYF. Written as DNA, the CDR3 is TGTGCCAGCAGCTTAGTACAGAACCAAGAGACCCAGTACTTC.

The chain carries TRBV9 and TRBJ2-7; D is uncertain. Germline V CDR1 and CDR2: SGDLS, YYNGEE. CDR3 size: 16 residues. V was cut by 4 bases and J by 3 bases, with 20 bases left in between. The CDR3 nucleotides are TGTGCCAGCAGCCCTAAGAAGGCCCCTACAAGCTACGAGCAGTACTTC. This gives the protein CASSPKKAPTSYEQYF.

CDR3 DNA sequence: TGTGCCAGCAGCTTAGGGATAGCGGGGGGCCACAATGAGCAGTTCTTC. It translates to CASSLGIAGGHNEQFF. The V call is TRBV11-2, the J call TRBJ2-1, with 10 nucleotides matching TRBD2. The CDR3 consists of 16 residues. Germline assignment: CDR1 SGHAT and CDR2 FQNNGV. V dropped 1 base and J dropped 5; count of bases not matched to a gene: 5. Full variable domain (missing parts from reference TRBV11-2 and TRBJ2-1): EAGVAQSPRYKIIEKRQSVAFWCNPISGHATLYWYQQILGQGPKLLIQFQNNGVVDDSQLPKDRFSAERLKGVDSTLKIQPAKLEDSAVYLCASSLGIAGGHNEQFFGPGTRLTVL.

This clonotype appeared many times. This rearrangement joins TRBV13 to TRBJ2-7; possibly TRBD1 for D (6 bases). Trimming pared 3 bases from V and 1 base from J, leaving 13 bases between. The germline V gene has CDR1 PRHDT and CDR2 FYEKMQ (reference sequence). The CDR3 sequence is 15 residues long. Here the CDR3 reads CASSLGHLPSYEQYF. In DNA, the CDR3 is TGTGCCAGCAGCTTGGGACATCTCCCGTCCTACGAGCAGTACTTC.

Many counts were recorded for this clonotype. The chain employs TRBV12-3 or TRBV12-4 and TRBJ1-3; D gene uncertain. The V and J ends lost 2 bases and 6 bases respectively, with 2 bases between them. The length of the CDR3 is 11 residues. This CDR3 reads CASSLSNTIYF. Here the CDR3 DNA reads TGTGCCAGCAGTTTATCAAACACCATATATTTT.